These 2 T cell receptor beta chains originate from one sample sequenced in a study of blood T cell repertoires in COVID-19. This table comes from immunoSEQ multiplex PCR, and its TCRdb copy is limited to in-frame clones, with some not included. The table shows more than 140,000 clones, with roughly 88% occurring only once. Source material: peripheral blood. The receptor source for this set is a woman aged 45-59 years in a cohort sampled during active or convalescent COVID-19.

The gene calls are TRBV30 and TRBJ2-1; 11 bases are shared with TRBD2. The CDR3 is made up of 15 amino acids. Germline V gene lookup returns CDR1 GTSNPN and CDR2 SVGIG (reference sequence). Trimming at V came to 0 bases and at J to 6 bases, leaving 4 bases not matched to a gene. The CDR3 reads CAWSVASGGSNEQFF. In nucleotides, the CDR3 is TGTGCCTGGAGTGTCGCTAGCGGGGGGTCCAATGAGCAGTTCTTC.

This clone was seen repeatedly, ten times or more. J is TRBJ1-4 and V is TRBV4-1, with 7 bases fitting TRBD1. Unmatched junction bases numbered 10, after V lost 4 bases and J lost 8 bases. Germline values: CDR1 MGHRA, CDR2 YSYEKL. The CDR3 has 15 amino acids. The CDR3 loop reads CASSPPQGIEEKLFF. CDR3 in DNA: TGCGCCAGCAGCCCACCACAGGGGATCGAAGAAAAACTGTTTTTT.